The clone carrying this T cell receptor beta chain was recorded at least ten times. What it binds is unknown. Time point given: blood at routine non-recurrence follow-up after resection. Sequencing was performed on whole RNA extracted from tumor and nontumor lung tissue, or from frozen PBMC, and the material was left unsorted. Using its own MiXCR run on the 5' RACE reads, TCRdb lists one record per CDR3 protein. The table shows some 110,000 distinct CDR3 sequences, with 10% to 15% occurring only once. The data originate from a study of spatial heterogeneity in lung cancer. On the study more broadly: Sequenced follow-up PBMC samples came a median of around 2 years after resection, where available. Alpha-chain sequences were consistently detected in smaller numbers than beta-chain sequences. TCR and UMI combinations that were unique each appeared, on average, more than ten times in raw reads.

Overall study results and limits: Detection of ubiquitous tumor TCRs in blood was higher at resection than follow-up.

CDR3 size: 15 residues. The ends were cut back, 6 bases at V and 9 bases at J, with 21 bases in the middle. The germline V gene has CDR1 MRHNA and CDR2 SNTAGT. Sequenced material: PBMCs, taken at follow-up. The source of this sequence is a male donor with early-stage non-small cell lung cancer. The V and J genes are TRBV6-4 and TRBJ2-1, with D possibly being TRBD2 (5 bases). CDR3 residues: CASREDTAVGSEQFF. CDR3 sequence (DNA): TGTGCCAGCAGGGAAGACACGGCCGTTGGGAGTGAGCAGTTCTTC.